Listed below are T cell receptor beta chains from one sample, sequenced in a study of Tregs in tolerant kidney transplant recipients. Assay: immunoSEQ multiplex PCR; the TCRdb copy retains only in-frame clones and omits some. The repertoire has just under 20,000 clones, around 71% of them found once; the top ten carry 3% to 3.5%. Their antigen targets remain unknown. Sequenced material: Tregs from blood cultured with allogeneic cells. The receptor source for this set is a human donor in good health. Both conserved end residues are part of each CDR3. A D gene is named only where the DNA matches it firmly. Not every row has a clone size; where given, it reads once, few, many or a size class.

CDR3 protein: CASSVEAGAYYNEQFF; CDR3 DNA: TGTGCCAGCAGCGTAGAGGCGGGGGCCTACTACAATGAGCAGTTCTTC; J gene: TRBJ2-1; V gene: TRBV9; clone size: NA; D gene: NA
CDR3 protein: CASRALGQGGTGGYTF; CDR3 DNA: TGTGCCAGCAGGGCCCTCGGACAGGGGGGTACCGGAGGCTACACCTTC; J gene: TRBJ1-2; V gene: TRBV2; clone size: NA; D gene: TRBD1
CDR3 protein: CASSVDRVGSYEQYF; CDR3 DNA: TGTGCCAGCAGCGTAGACAGGGTCGGGTCCTACGAGCAGTACTTC; J gene: TRBJ2-7; V gene: TRBV7-8; clone size: NA; D gene: TRBD1
CDR3 protein: CASSLPGEGAKNIQYF; CDR3 DNA: TGTGCCAGCAGTTTACCGGGGGAAGGCGCCAAAAACATTCAGTACTTC; J gene: TRBJ2-4; V gene: TRBV27; clone size: NA; D gene: NA
CDR3 protein: CASSRPDRGEQYF; CDR3 DNA: TGTGCCAGCAGCCGCCCGGACAGAGGCGAGCAGTACTTC; J gene: TRBJ2-7; V gene: TRBV11-2; clone size: once; D gene: NA
CDR3 protein: CASSRTPYSGRKGGETQYF; CDR3 DNA: TGTGCCAGCAGCCGGACGCCCTACAGCGGGAGAAAGGGCGGAGAGACCCAGTACTTC; J gene: TRBJ2-5; V gene: TRBV5-5; clone size: NA; D gene: TRBD2
CDR3 protein: CASSQILVADTQYF; CDR3 DNA: TGTGCCAGCAGCCAAATACTAGTAGCAGATACGCAGTATTTT; J gene: TRBJ2-3; V gene: TRBV2; clone size: NA; D gene: NA
CDR3 protein: CASSLAGRYNEQFF; CDR3 DNA: TGTGCCAGCAGCTTAGCGGGAAGGTACAATGAGCAGTTCTTC; J gene: TRBJ2-1; V gene: TRBV7-7; clone size: NA; D gene: NA
CDR3 protein: CASSEGDGTWMSGELFF; CDR3 DNA: TGTGCCAGCAGTGAAGGGGACGGCACATGGATGTCCGGGGAGCTGTTTTTT; J gene: TRBJ2-2; V gene: TRBV2; clone size: NA; D gene: NA
CDR3 protein: CASSWRPNSPLHF; CDR3 DNA: TGTGCCAGCAGTTGGAGACCCAATTCACCCCTCCACTTT; J gene: TRBJ1-6; V gene: TRBV6-6; clone size: NA; D gene: NA
CDR3 protein: CASSGDRGIGGYTF; CDR3 DNA: TGTGCCAGCAGTGGGGACAGGGGGATTGGTGGCTACACCTTC; J gene: TRBJ1-2; V gene: TRBV6-1; clone size: NA; D gene: TRBD1
CDR3 protein: CASSQVTWTPLHF; CDR3 DNA: TGCGCCAGCAGCCAAGTTACCTGGACACCCCTCCACTTT; J gene: TRBJ1-6; V gene: TRBV4-1; clone size: NA; D gene: NA
CDR3 protein: CASSLTKETQYF; CDR3 DNA: TGTGCCAGCAGCTTGACAAAAGAGACCCAGTACTTC; J gene: TRBJ2-5; V gene: TRBV5-6; clone size: few; D gene: NA
CDR3 protein: CSVRSGTLNSPLHF; CDR3 DNA: TGCAGCGTCCGATCGGGCACCTTGAATTCACCCCTCCACTTT; J gene: TRBJ1-6; V gene: TRBV29-1; clone size: NA; D gene: NA
CDR3 protein: CASSIDRIGDTEAFF; CDR3 DNA: TGCGCCAGCAGCATAGACAGGATTGGGGACACTGAAGCTTTCTTT; J gene: TRBJ1-1; V gene: TRBV5-1; clone size: NA; D gene: NA
CDR3 protein: CASSSGVAGSTDTQYF; CDR3 DNA: TGTGCCAGCTCTTCCGGAGTAGCGGGGTCCACAGATACGCAGTATTTT; J gene: TRBJ2-3; V gene: TRBV18; clone size: NA; D gene: TRBD2
CDR3 protein: CATGLAGADTQYF; CDR3 DNA: TGTGCCACTGGACTAGCGGGGGCAGATACGCAGTATTTT; J gene: TRBJ2-3; V gene: TRBV11-2; clone size: few; D gene: TRBD2
CDR3 protein: CASSIGSPSVTYEQYF; CDR3 DNA: TGTGCCAGTAGTATAGGGTCCCCATCGGTGACCTACGAGCAGTACTTC; J gene: TRBJ2-7; V gene: TRBV19; clone size: once; D gene: NA